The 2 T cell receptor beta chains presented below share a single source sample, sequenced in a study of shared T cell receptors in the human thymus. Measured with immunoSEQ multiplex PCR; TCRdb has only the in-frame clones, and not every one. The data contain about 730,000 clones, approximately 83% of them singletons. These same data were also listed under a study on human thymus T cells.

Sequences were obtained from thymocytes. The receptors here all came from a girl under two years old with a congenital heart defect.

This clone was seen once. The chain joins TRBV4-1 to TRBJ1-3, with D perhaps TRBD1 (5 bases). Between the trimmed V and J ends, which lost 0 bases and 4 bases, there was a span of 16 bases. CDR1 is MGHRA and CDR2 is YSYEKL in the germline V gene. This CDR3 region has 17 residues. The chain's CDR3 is CASSQEGFGGTGNTIYF. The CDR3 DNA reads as TGCGCCAGCAGCCAAGAGGGATTCGGGGGGACGGGAAACACCATATATTTT.

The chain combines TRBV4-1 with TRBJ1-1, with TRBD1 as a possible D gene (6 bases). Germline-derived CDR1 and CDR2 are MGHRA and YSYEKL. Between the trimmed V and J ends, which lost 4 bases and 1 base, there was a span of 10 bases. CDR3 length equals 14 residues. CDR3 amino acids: CASSPRTANTEAFF. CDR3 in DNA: TGCGCCAGCAGCCCCCGGACAGCGAACACTGAAGCTTTCTTT.